A selection of T cell receptor beta chains follows, all from one sample in a study of spatial heterogeneity in lung cancer. TCRdb recomputed calls from the 5' RACE reads with MiXCR, one row per CDR3 protein. The sample lists just under 5,000 distinct CDR3 sequences; 10% to 15% were seen once. The material sequenced was lung tumor tissue, taken at surgery. The receptor set was obtained from a female donor with early-stage non-small cell lung cancer. CDR3s include the opening cysteine and the closing phenylalanine or tryptophan. Each record gives: CDR3 protein, CDR3 DNA, V gene, J gene, D gene, clone size. A D gene is named only where the DNA matches it firmly. Clone size is given for some rows only: seen once, a few or many times, or a class if the clone is expanded.

CDR3: CSAREGGGNQPQHF; DNA: TGCAGTGCTAGAGAAGGGGGGGGCAATCAGCCCCAGCATTTT; V: TRBV20-1; J: TRBJ1-5; D: NA; size: medium-sized
CDR3: CASRAQGQDYEQYF; DNA: TGTGCCAGCAGGGCGCAGGGGCAGGACTACGAGCAGTACTTC; V: TRBV5-4; J: TRBJ2-7; D: NA; size: few
CDR3: CASSLTFWSYEQYF; DNA: TGTGCCAGCAGCTTAACGTTTTGGTCCTACGAGCAGTACTTC; V: TRBV7-3; J: TRBJ2-7; D: NA; size: medium-sized
CDR3: CASNPPDSTNYGYTF; DNA: TGTGCCAGCAATCCTCCCGACAGCACCAACTATGGCTACACCTTC; V: TRBV28; J: TRBJ1-2; D: NA; size: medium-sized
CDR3: CASSVGPFGTEAFF; DNA: TGTGCCAGCAGCGTCGGTCCGTTTGGAACTGAAGCTTTCTTT; V: TRBV9; J: TRBJ1-1; D: NA; size: NA
CDR3: CSATPWGRGSPEAFF; DNA: TGCAGTGCTACCCCCTGGGGCAGGGGGTCCCCTGAAGCTTTCTTT; V: TRBV20-1; J: TRBJ1-1; D: TRBD1; size: many
CDR3: CASSLSQGSDTQYF; DNA: TGTGCCAGCAGTCTCTCCCAGGGGTCAGATACGCAGTATTTT; V: TRBV2; J: TRBJ2-3; D: NA; size: medium-sized
CDR3: CASSGNYEQYF; DNA: TGTGCCAGCAGCGGGAACTACGAGCAGTACTTC; V: TRBV11-2; J: TRBJ2-7; D: NA; size: many
CDR3: CASSLEGSYEQYF; DNA: TGTGCCAGCAGCTTGGAGGGATCCTACGAGCAGTACTTC; V: TRBV11-2; J: TRBJ2-7; D: NA; size: medium-sized
CDR3: CASSVSGRVDEQYF; DNA: TGTGCCAGCAGCGTCAGCGGGAGGGTCGACGAGCAGTACTTC; V: TRBV9; J: TRBJ2-7; D: TRBD2; size: NA
CDR3: CASSSPHGVDGYTF; DNA: TGTGCCAGCAGCTCCCCACACGGGGTAGACGGCTACACCTTC; V: TRBV5-5; J: TRBJ1-2; D: NA; size: medium-sized
CDR3: CASSRQGQSSYGYTF; DNA: TGTGCCAGCAGCAGACAGGGGCAGTCATCCTATGGCTACACCTTC; V: TRBV7-8; J: TRBJ1-2; D: TRBD1; size: once
CDR3: CASSYSLVLAGNQETQYF; DNA: TGTGCCAGCAGTTACTCCCTCGTGTTAGCGGGAAACCAAGAGACCCAGTACTTC; V: TRBV6-6; J: TRBJ2-5; D: TRBD2; size: medium-sized
CDR3: CSAKTGSAVAEAFF; DNA: TGCAGTGCTAAGACAGGGTCAGCGGTGGCTGAAGCTTTCTTT; V: TRBV20-1; J: TRBJ1-1; D: TRBD1; size: NA
CDR3: CASRPPGLSSYEQYF; DNA: TGTGCCAGCAGGCCGCCGGGACTCAGCTCCTACGAGCAGTACTTC; V: TRBV28; J: TRBJ2-7; D: NA; size: medium-sized
CDR3: CASRGANNEQFF; DNA: TGCGCCAGCAGAGGTGCGAACAATGAGCAGTTCTTC; V: TRBV5-1; J: TRBJ2-1; D: NA; size: medium-sized
CDR3: CASSPLAISGANVLTF; DNA: TGTGCCAGCAGCCCCCTCGCAATCTCTGGGGCCAACGTCCTGACTTTC; V: TRBV7-9; J: TRBJ2-6; D: NA; size: medium-sized
CDR3: CASSLGQSGANVLTF; DNA: TGTGCCAGCAGCCTGGGACAGTCTGGGGCCAACGTCCTGACTTTC; V: TRBV3-1; J: TRBJ2-6; D: TRBD1; size: many
CDR3: CASSPGNEQFF; DNA: TGCGCCAGCAGCCCCGGCAATGAGCAGTTCTTC; V: TRBV5-1; J: TRBJ2-1; D: NA; size: medium-sized
CDR3: CSARGPDSAETQYF; DNA: TGCAGTGCTAGAGGTCCGGACAGTGCAGAGACCCAGTACTTC; V: TRBV20-1; J: TRBJ2-5; D: NA; size: medium-sized
CDR3: CASSLQGLSYGYTF; DNA: TGTGCCAGCAGCCTGCAGGGGTTGAGCTATGGCTACACCTTC; V: TRBV5-6; J: TRBJ1-2; D: NA; size: many
CDR3: CASSSQETQYF; DNA: TGTGCCAGCAGCTCCCAAGAGACCCAGTACTTC; V: TRBV7-9; J: TRBJ2-5; D: NA; size: few